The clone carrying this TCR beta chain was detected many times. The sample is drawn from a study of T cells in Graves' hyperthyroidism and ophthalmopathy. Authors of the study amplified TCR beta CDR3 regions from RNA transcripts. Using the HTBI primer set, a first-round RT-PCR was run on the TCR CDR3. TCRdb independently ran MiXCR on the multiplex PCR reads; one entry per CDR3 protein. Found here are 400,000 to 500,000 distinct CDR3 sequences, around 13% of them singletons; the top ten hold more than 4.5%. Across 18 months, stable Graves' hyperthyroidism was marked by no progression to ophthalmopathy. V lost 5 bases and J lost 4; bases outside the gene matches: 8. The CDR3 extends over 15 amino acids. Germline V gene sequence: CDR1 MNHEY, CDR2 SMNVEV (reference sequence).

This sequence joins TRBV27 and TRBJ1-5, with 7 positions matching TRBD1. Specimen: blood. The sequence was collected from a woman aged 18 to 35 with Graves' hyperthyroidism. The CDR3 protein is CASSTRTGINQPQHF. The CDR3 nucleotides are TGTGCCAGCAGTACCAGGACAGGTATTAATCAGCCCCAGCATTTT.